One and the same sample provided the 32 T cell receptor beta chains below, sequenced in a study of cytomegalovirus exposure and HLA in healthy donors. PCR used 60 Vbeta primers and 13 Jbeta primers. Sequencing used immunoSEQ multiplex PCR; TCRdb keeps in-frame clones, though not all of them. The profile covers roughly 180,000 clones, with less than 90% appearing a single time and roughly 1% taken by the ten largest. Sequenced material: PBMCs. Receptors originate from a man in his thirties or forties in good health and CMV-seronegative.

The rearrangement uses TRBV14 and TRBJ2-7; 10 bases align to TRBD1. The CDR3 is made up of 15 amino acids. Germline assignment: CDR1 SGHDN and CDR2 FVKESK. Germline trimming cut 5 bases from V and 1 base from J; bases unmatched to any gene: 5. CDR3 coding DNA: TGTGCCAGCAGCACCCCGGGACAGGGGTCCTACGAGCAGTACTTC. Protein product: CASSTPGQGSYEQYF.

The rearrangement uses TRBV9 and TRBJ2-7; D call uncertain. Looked up from germline, CDR1 is SGDLS and CDR2 is YYNGEE. This CDR3 has 16 amino acids. With 4 bases removed from V and 4 bases from J, the gap between germline ends came to 21 bases. CDR3 DNA sequence: TGTGCCAGCAGCCCCCGACTCCACCAGCCCCTGTACGAGCAGTACTTC. Translated, it gives CASSPRLHQPLYEQYF.

This chain joins TRBV7-9 and TRBJ1-2, with D uncertain. The CDR3 consists of 14 residues. The germline V and J ends were trimmed by 7 bases and 2 bases, with 14 bases remaining between them. The germline V gene has CDR1 SEHNR and CDR2 FQNEAQ (reference sequence). The CDR3 loop is CASTPGEGNYGYTF. The DNA for the CDR3 is TGTGCCAGCACCCCCGGGGAGGGCAACTATGGCTACACCTTC.

This clone has only a few counts. The genes are TRBV7-2 and TRBJ2-5; 8 bases match TRBD1. This CDR3 has 16 amino acids. The junction had 10 bases not matched to a gene; V was cut back by 6 bases and J by 1 base. Per germline, CDR1 SGHTA and CDR2 FQGNSA. The CDR3 loop reads CASSPGQGNIQETQYF. The CDR3 DNA reads TGTGCCAGCAGTCCCGGACAGGGAAACATCCAAGAGACCCAGTACTTC.

The chain is built from TRBV30 and TRBJ2-7; maybe TRBD2 (5 bases). This CDR3 has 15 residues. Germline values: CDR1 GTSNPN, CDR2 SVGIG (reference sequence). Between the trimmed V and J ends, which lost 0 bases and 1 base, there was a span of 13 bases. Here the CDR3 DNA reads TGTGCCTGGAGTGTACAAGGACTGGTGTCCTACGAGCAGTACTTC. Protein sequence: CAWSVQGLVSYEQYF.

This chain uses TRBV19 with TRBJ2-7, with D uncertain. The V gene lost 1 base and the J gene lost 3 bases, with 7 bases spanning the gap. The CDR3 sequence is 13 residues long. The germline V gene encodes CDR1 LNHDA and CDR2 SQIVND (reference sequence). CDR3 protein: CASSIGAFYEQYF. The CDR3 DNA sequence: TGTGCCAGTAGTATAGGAGCCTTCTACGAGCAGTACTTC.

There are a few counts of this clone. The chain employs TRBV18 and TRBJ2-7, with 7 bases identical to TRBD2. V lost 4 bases to trimming and J lost 0 bases; unmatched junction nucleotides: 3. The CDR3 extends over 14 amino acids. The germline V gene encodes CDR1 KGHSH and CDR2 LQKENI. CDR3 loop: CASSRGLSSYEQYF. In DNA, the CDR3 is TGTGCCAGCTCACGGGGACTAAGCTCCTACGAGCAGTACTTC.

This rearrangement joins TRBV30 to TRBJ2-7; 10 nucleotides match TRBD1. Trimming cost V 1 base and J 4 bases; bases outside gene matches: 7. The CDR3 length is 15 residues. Germline CDR1 and CDR2: GTSNPN and SVGIG (reference sequence). The CDR3 protein is CAWSAPGQGRYEQYF. The CDR3 nucleotides read TGTGCCTGGAGTGCCCCGGGACAGGGGAGATACGAGCAGTACTTC.

The chain couples TRBV6-1 to TRBJ1-5, with TRBD1 matching over 7 bases. The germline V gene has CDR1 MNHNS and CDR2 SASEGT. V was pared by 5 bases and J by 0 bases, with 4 bases of the junction left unmatched. The CDR3 loop spans 15 amino acids. CDR3 sequence: CASSFSGGSNQPQHF. In DNA, the CDR3 is TGTGCCAGCAGTTTTTCAGGGGGTAGCAATCAGCCCCAGCATTTT.

This clone has only one observation. The rearrangement joins TRBV19 to TRBJ2-3; 8 bases are a match to TRBD2. The CDR3 is 16 amino acids. With 5 bases clipped from V and 2 bases from J, the junction kept 9 bases outside the gene matches. Germline-derived CDR1 and CDR2 are LNHDA and SQIVND (reference sequence). The CDR3 region is CASSPPLAGLTDTQYF. DNA for the CDR3: TGTGCCAGTAGTCCCCCGCTAGCGGGTCTCACAGATACGCAGTATTTT.

This clone has a single count. The genes are TRBV5-4 and TRBJ2-3, with TRBD2 identical over 7 bases. V was clipped by 10 bases and J by 1 base; unmatched bases: 6. CDR3 size: 13 residues. The germline V gene has CDR1 SGHNT and CDR2 YYREEE (reference sequence). This CDR3 is CASGSGGTDTQYF. Written as DNA, the CDR3 is TGTGCCTCGGGCAGCGGGGGCACAGATACGCAGTATTTT.

Only one count was recorded for this clone. The chain couples TRBV27 to TRBJ2-4; tentatively, D is TRBD2 (6 bases). Germline CDR1 is MNHEY and CDR2 is SMNVEV (reference sequence). V was clipped by 7 bases and J by 4 bases, with 17 bases between them. This CDR3 has 15 residues. DNA of the CDR3: TGTGCCAGCACCCTCTCACTAGCTTCAAAAAACATTCAGTACTTC. Its protein is CASTLSLASKNIQYF.

V usage is TRBV7-2 and J usage is TRBJ2-1, with D perhaps matching TRBD1 (6 bases). Trimming pared 3 bases from V and 14 bases from J, leaving 20 bases between. This CDR3 spans 14 amino acids. Germline CDR1 reads SGHTA; CDR2 reads FQGNSA. CDR3 residues: CASSFVDRTPLKFF. The DNA for the CDR3 is TGTGCCAGCAGCTTCGTAGACAGGACACCATTAAAGTTCTTC.

The chain uses TRBV5-4 and TRBJ2-3, with D possibly TRBD2 on 7 matching bases. CDR3 length: 17 amino acids. Germline loops: CDR1 SGHNT, CDR2 YYREEE (reference sequence). Between the trimmed V and J ends, which lost 4 bases and 4 bases, there was a span of 22 bases. The CDR3 DNA sequence: TGTGCCAGCAGCCCACGGGGTAGGGGGGGCACGGCAGATACGCAGTATTTT. This translates into CASSPRGRGGTADTQYF.

The chain joins TRBV27 to TRBJ2-7; D might be TRBD1 (6 bases). The ends were cut back, 5 bases at V and 3 bases at J, with 11 bases in the middle. The CDR3 is 13 residues long. Germline V gene data show CDR1 as MNHEY and CDR2 as SMNVEV (reference sequence). In nucleotides, the CDR3 is TGTGCCAGCAGTCCGGACAGCCTCTACGAGCAGTACTTC. This sequence encodes CASSPDSLYEQYF.

V gene TRBV11-2 combines with J gene TRBJ2-7; 9 nucleotides align to TRBD2. V gave up 7 bases and J gave up 7 bases; unmatched junction bases: 14. Germline lookup yields CDR1 SGHAT and CDR2 FQNNGV. The CDR3 spans 15 residues. This CDR3 reads CASTLRGGHPWEQYF. The CDR3 DNA reads as TGTGCCAGCACCTTGCGGGGGGGTCACCCATGGGAGCAGTACTTC.

The rearrangement links TRBV4-2 to TRBJ1-6; 10 bases are a match to TRBD1. This CDR3 spans 20 amino acids. Germline trimming cut 3 bases from V and 2 bases from J; bases unmatched to any gene: 13. Germline V CDR1 and CDR2: LGHNA, YNFKEQ. CDR3 protein: CASSHRVGDRGFPYNSPLHF. The CDR3 DNA is TGTGCCAGCAGCCATAGGGTCGGGGACAGGGGTTTTCCCTATAATTCACCCCTCCACTTT.

This clone was counted a single time. V gene TRBV19 combines with J gene TRBJ2-7; perhaps TRBD1 as D (5 bases). Germline V lookup: CDR1 LNHDA, CDR2 SQIVND (reference sequence). Trimming left V 0 bases short and J 4 bases short, with 13 bases between. This CDR3 comprises 15 residues. The CDR3, as DNA: TGTGCCAGTAGTATAGATGTGGGGCCCTGGTACGAGCAGTACTTC. It specifies CASSIDVGPWYEQYF.

The chain recombines TRBV5-1 with TRBJ2-5; 9 nucleotides match TRBD1. The CDR3 spans 16 residues. The V gene end was trimmed by 0 bases and the J gene end by 0 bases; junction bases not matched to a gene: 3. CDR1 is SGHRS and CDR2 is YFSETQ in the germline V gene. CDR3 protein: CASSLGTGVNQETQYF. As DNA, the CDR3 is TGCGCCAGCAGCTTGGGGACAGGGGTTAACCAAGAGACCCAGTACTTC.

The sample holds a few counts of this clone. The J gene is TRBJ1-2, the V gene TRBV10-3; no definite D call. The CDR3 extends over 15 amino acids. Trimming cost V 0 bases and J 3 bases, with 11 bases left between them. Germline V gives CDR1 ENHRY, CDR2 SYGVKD. CDR3 loop: CAISESSPNYYGYTF. CDR3 nucleotides: TGTGCCATCAGTGAGTCGAGCCCGAATTACTATGGCTACACCTTC.

V is TRBV27 and J is TRBJ2-6; the D is unclear. The CDR3 totals 15 residues. Germline assignment: CDR1 MNHEY and CDR2 SMNVEV (reference sequence). Trimming took 3 bases from V and 0 from J, leaving 6 bases between them. The DNA for the CDR3 is TGTGCCAGCAGTTTTGTCTCCTCTGGGGCCAACGTCCTGACTTTC. Protein: CASSFVSSGANVLTF.

The chain recombines TRBV28 with TRBJ2-3; a weak D match, TRBD2 (5 bases). V was pared by 5 bases and J by 4 bases, with 13 bases between. The CDR3 consists of 14 residues. CDR1 is MDHEN, CDR2 SYDVKM, per germline. DNA of the CDR3: TGTGCCAGCAGTGGGTTGGGAGCGCCAGATACGCAGTATTTT. Translation gives CASSGLGAPDTQYF.

V usage is TRBV21-1 and J usage is TRBJ2-2; TRBD2, the D gene given by the table, was not confirmed from the DNA. TRBV21-1 is tagged as a pseudogene. The CDR3 length is 15 residues. CDR3 loop: CASRDRAGNTGELFF. CDR3 in DNA: TGTGCCAGCAGGGATCGAGCGGGAAACACCGGGGAGCTGTTTTTT.

The rearrangement links TRBV5-1 to TRBJ1-1; 9 nucleotides line up with TRBD1. V lost 4 bases and J lost 3; bases outside the gene matches: 7. The CDR3 consists of 15 residues. Germline V lookup: CDR1 SGHRS, CDR2 YFSETQ. The CDR3 nucleotides read TGCGCCAGCAGCGCGCAACAGGGGGCCTACACTGAAGCTTTCTTT. It specifies CASSAQQGAYTEAFF.

This rearrangement joins TRBV18 to TRBJ1-1; 9 nucleotides agree with TRBD1. The CDR3 extends over 15 amino acids. The trim removed 0 bases at V and 3 bases at J, leaving 2 bases unmatched. Germline-derived CDR1 and CDR2 are KGHSH and LQKENI. CDR3: CASSPPRTGDTEAFF. CDR3 nucleotide sequence: TGTGCCAGCTCACCACCCAGGACAGGGGACACTGAAGCTTTCTTT.

This clone was detected a few times. J is TRBJ1-2 and V is TRBV30; the D gene is possibly TRBD1 (5 bases). This CDR3 contains 13 residues. Per germline, CDR1 GTSNPN and CDR2 SVGIG (reference sequence). The V end was cut by 2 bases, the J end by 8 bases, with 15 bases between. As DNA, the CDR3 is TGTGCCTGGAGTTATGGTGGAGGGGAGGGCTACACCTTC. Its translation: CAWSYGGGEGYTF.

The J gene is TRBJ2-1, the V gene TRBV5-6, with a tentative D call TRBD2 (5 bases). V shed 0 bases and J shed 0 bases, with 10 bases lying between them. Looked up from germline, CDR1 is SGHDT and CDR2 is YYEEEE. CDR3 length equals 16 residues. For the CDR3, the DNA is TGTGCCAGCAGCTTGGCCGAGCGGTACTCCTACAATGAGCAGTTCTTC. It specifies CASSLAERYSYNEQFF.

This clone has a single count. The gene calls are TRBV28 and TRBJ1-1; 7 positions agree with TRBD1. Unmatched junction bases numbered 11, after V lost 5 bases and J lost 5 bases. The CDR3 has 15 amino acids. The germline CDR1 and CDR2 sequences are MDHEN and SYDVKM. The CDR3 loop reads CASSQPRDSVTEAFF. For the CDR3, the DNA is TGTGCCAGCAGTCAACCAAGGGACAGTGTAACTGAAGCTTTCTTT. Looking up the rest from reference TRBV28 and TRBJ1-1 gives the full variable domain: DVKVTQSSRYLVKRTGEKVFLECVQDMDHENMFWYRQDPGLGLRLIYFSYDVKMKEKGDIPEGYSVSREKKERFSLILESASTNQTSMYLCASSQPRDSVTEAFFGQGTRLTVV.

The gene calls are TRBV9 and TRBJ2-7; D is unclear. CDR1 and CDR2 (germline): SGDLS, YYNGEE. Trimming shortened V by 0 bases and J by 3 bases, and 10 bases separated the two germline ends. The CDR3 totals 14 residues. The CDR3 DNA reads TGTGCCAGCAGCGTAGCTTTGACTGACTACGAGCAGTACTTC. The encoded protein is CASSVALTDYEQYF.

The chain combines TRBV7-8 with TRBJ2-5, with TRBD1 matching over 7 bases. Judging by the DNA end, TRBJ2-7 fits better; the J call may be wrong. The CDR3 runs 14 residues. Germline V gene sequence: CDR1 SGHVS, CDR2 FQNEAQ. The CDR3 spells CASSARQGAYEQYF. As DNA, the CDR3 is TGTGCCAGCAGCGCTAGACAGGGCGCCTACGAGCAGTACTTC.

The DNA of the CDR3 is TGTGCCAGCAGCTTGACAGGGGAGTGGACCCAGTACTTC. It encodes CASSLTGEWTQYF. The genes are TRBV5-8 and TRBJ2-5, with 7 positions matching TRBD1. The V and J ends lost 1 base and 7 bases, in that order; junction bases with no gene match: 4. Germline-derived CDR1 and CDR2 are SGHTS and YDEGEE. The CDR3 consists of 13 residues.

The V gene is TRBV7-9, the J gene TRBJ1-1; a weak D match, TRBD1 (5 bases). CDR3 length: 12 residues. Trimming took 1 base from V and 10 from J, leaving 10 bases between them. The germline CDR1 and CDR2 sequences are SEHNR and FQNEAQ (reference sequence). The CDR3 spells CASSLDLDRAFF. In nucleotides, the CDR3 is TGTGCCAGCAGCTTAGATCTCGACAGAGCTTTCTTT.